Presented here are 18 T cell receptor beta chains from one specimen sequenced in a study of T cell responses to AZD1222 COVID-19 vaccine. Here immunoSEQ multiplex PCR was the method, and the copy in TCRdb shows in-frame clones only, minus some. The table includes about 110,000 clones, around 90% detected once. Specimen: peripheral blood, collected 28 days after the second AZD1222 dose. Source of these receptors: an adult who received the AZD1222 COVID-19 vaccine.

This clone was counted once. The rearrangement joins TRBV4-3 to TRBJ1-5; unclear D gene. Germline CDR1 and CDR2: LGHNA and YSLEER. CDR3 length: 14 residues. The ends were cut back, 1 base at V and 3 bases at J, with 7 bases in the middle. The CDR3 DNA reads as TGCGCCAGCAGCCAAGGAGGGTACAATCAGCCCCAGCATTTT. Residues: CASSQGGYNQPQHF.

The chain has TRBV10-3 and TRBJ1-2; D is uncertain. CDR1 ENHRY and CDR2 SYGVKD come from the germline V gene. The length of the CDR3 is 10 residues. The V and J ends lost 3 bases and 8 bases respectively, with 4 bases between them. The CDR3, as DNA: TGTGCCATCAGTGACAAGGGCTACACCTTC. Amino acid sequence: CAISDKGYTF.

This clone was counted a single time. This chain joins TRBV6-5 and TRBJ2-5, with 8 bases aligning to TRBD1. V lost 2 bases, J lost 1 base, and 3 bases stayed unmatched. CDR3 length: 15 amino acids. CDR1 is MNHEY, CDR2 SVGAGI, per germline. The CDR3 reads CASSYGGQGQETQYF. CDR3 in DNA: TGTGCCAGCAGTTACGGAGGACAGGGCCAAGAGACCCAGTACTTC.

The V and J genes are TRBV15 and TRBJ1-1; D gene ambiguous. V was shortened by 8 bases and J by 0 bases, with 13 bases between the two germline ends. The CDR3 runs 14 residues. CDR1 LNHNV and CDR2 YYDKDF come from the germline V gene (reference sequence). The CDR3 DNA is TGTGCCACCCGTCAATTCCGGATGAACACTGAAGCTTTCTTT. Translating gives CATRQFRMNTEAFF.

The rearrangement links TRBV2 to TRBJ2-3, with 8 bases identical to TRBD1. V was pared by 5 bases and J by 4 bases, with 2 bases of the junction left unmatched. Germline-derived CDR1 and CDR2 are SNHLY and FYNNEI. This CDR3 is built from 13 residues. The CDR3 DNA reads TGTGCCAGCAGTTCGGACAGGGCAGATACGCAGTATTTT. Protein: CASSSDRADTQYF.

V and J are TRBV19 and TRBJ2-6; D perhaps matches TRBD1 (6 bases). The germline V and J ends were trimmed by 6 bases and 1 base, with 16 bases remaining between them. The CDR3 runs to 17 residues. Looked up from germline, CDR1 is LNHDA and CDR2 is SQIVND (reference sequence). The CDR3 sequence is CASRKAKQGSGANVLTF. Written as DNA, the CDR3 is TGTGCCAGTAGGAAAGCGAAACAGGGTTCTGGGGCCAACGTCCTGACTTTC.

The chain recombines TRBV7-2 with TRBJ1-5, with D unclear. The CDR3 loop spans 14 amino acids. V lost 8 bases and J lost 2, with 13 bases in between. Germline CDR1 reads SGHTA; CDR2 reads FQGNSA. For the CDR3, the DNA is TGTGCCAGCGGCCCCCTGGAAGGCAATCAGCCCCAGCATTTT. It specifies CASGPLEGNQPQHF.

The CDR3 DNA reads TGCGCCAGCTTCGTATCGGACAGGCTCGGCACTGAAGCTTTCTTT. Protein product: CASFVSDRLGTEAFF. This chain uses TRBV5-1 with TRBJ1-1, with TRBD1 identical over 7 bases. Germline lookup yields CDR1 SGHRS and CDR2 YFSETQ. This CDR3 is 15 amino acids long. Trimming took 7 bases from V and 4 from J; bases not matched to a gene: 13.

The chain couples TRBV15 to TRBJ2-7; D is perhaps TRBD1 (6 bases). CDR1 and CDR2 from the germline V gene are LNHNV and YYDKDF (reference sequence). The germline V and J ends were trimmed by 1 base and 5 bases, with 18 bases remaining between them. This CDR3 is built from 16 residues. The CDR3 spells CATSRGLDRSFDEQYF. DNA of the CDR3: TGTGCCACCAGCAGAGGTTTGGACAGAAGCTTCGACGAGCAGTACTTC.

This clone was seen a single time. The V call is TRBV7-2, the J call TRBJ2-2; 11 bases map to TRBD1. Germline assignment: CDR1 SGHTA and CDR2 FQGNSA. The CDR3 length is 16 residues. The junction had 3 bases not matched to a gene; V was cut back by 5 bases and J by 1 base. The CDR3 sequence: CASSPGQGVNTGELFF. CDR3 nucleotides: TGTGCCAGCAGCCCGGGACAGGGGGTGAACACCGGGGAGCTGTTTTTT. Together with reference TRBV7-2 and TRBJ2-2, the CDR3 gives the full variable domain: GAGVSQSPSNKVTEKGKDVELRCDPISGHTALYWYRQSLGQGLEFLIYFQGNSAPDKSGLPSDRFSAERTGGSVSTLTIQRTQQEDSAVYLCASSPGQGVNTGELFFGEGSRLTVL.

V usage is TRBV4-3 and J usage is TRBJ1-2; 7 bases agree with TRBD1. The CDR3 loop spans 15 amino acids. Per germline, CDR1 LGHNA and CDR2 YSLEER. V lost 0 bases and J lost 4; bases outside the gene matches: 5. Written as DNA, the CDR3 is TGCGCCAGCAGCCAAGAGGAGGGGGCGGGCTATGGCTACACCTTC. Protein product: CASSQEEGAGYGYTF.

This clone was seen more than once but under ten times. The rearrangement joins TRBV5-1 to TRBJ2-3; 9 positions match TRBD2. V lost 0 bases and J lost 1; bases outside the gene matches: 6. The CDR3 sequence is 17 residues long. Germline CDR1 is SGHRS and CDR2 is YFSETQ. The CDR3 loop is CASSLDLAGPGTDTQYF. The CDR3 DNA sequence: TGCGCCAGCAGCTTGGATCTAGCGGGGCCAGGCACAGATACGCAGTATTTT.

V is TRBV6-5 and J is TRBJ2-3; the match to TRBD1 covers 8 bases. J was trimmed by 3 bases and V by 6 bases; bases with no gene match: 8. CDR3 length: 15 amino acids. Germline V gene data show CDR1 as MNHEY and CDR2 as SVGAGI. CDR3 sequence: CASRIQGVLTDTQYF. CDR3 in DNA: TGTGCCAGCAGAATACAGGGGGTCCTGACAGATACGCAGTATTTT.

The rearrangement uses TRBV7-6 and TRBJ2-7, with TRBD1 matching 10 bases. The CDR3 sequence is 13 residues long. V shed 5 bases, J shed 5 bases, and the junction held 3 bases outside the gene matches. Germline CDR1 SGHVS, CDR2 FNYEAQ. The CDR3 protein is CASSGGTGDEQYF. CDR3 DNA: TGTGCCAGCAGCGGAGGGACAGGGGACGAGCAGTACTTC. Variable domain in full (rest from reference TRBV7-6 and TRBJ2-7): GAGVSQSPRYKVTKRGQDVALRCDPISGHVSLYWYRQALGQGPEFLTYFNYEAQQDKSGLPNDRFSAERPEGSISTLTIQRTEQRDSAMYRCASSGGTGDEQYFGPGTRLTVT.

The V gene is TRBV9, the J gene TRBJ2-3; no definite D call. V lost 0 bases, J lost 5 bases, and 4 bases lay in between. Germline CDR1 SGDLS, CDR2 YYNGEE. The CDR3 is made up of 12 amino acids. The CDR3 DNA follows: TGTGCCAGCAGCGTAGAGGGAGATACGCAGTATTTT. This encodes CASSVEGDTQYF.

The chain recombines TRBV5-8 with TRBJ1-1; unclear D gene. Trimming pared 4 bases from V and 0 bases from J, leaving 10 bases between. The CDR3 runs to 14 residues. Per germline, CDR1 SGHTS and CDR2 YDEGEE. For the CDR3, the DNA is TGTGCCAGCAGCCGAAGACGGGTGAACACTGAAGCTTTCTTT. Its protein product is CASSRRRVNTEAFF.

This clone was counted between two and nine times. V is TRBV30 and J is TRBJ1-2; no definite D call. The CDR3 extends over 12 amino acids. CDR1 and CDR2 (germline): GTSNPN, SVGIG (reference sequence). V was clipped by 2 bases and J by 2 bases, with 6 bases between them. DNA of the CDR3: TGTGCCTGGAGTCGCCGGAACTATGGCTACACCTTC. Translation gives CAWSRRNYGYTF.

The CDR3 reads CASRLITGTGGADTQYF. CDR3 sequence (DNA): TGTGCCAGCAGACTAATTACGGGGACAGGAGGGGCAGATACGCAGTATTTT. This sequence joins TRBV28 and TRBJ2-3; 8 positions agree with TRBD1. V lost 6 bases to trimming and J lost 4 bases; unmatched junction nucleotides: 15. CDR1 MDHEN and CDR2 SYDVKM come from the germline V gene. The CDR3 runs to 17 residues.